This T cell receptor (beta chain) was recorded in a study of T cell repertoires in cytomegalovirus infection. Study overall: Indications of both CMV infection and matching HLA type were provided by public TCR beta signatures.

Broader study findings: Of the TCR beta families, the public ones yielded a cumulative frequency that identified carriers of CMV plus the relevant HLA. The ex vivo response was dominated by HLA-C-restricted CMV-specific TCR beta clonotypes.

The table lists this clonotype with a few counts. What it binds is unknown. Germline assignment: CDR1 SEHNR and CDR2 FQNEAQ (reference sequence). The trim removed 5 bases at V and 8 bases at J, leaving 5 bases unmatched. There are 12 residues in the CDR3. From the reads, TCRdb called clonotypes with MiXCR, one entry per CDR3 protein. Of roughly 500,000 distinct CDR3 sequences listed, approximately 15% are singletons. Sequencing was done on a sample of CD8+ T cells from PBMCs. The chain carries TRBV7-9 and TRBJ1-2, with 7 bases fitting TRBD1. The clonotype originates from a human donor in good health (CMV status not recorded). Some clones in this sample may be carry-over from other donors' samples. The CDR3 DNA sequence: TGTGCCAGCAGCGCAGGGGGGGAAGGCTACACCTTC. Its protein is CASSAGGEGYTF.